A single sample is the source of the 30 T cell receptor beta chains below, sequenced in a study of human T cells and chemical hapten exposure. TCRdb used MiXCR to reprocess the RACE reads, holding one entry per CDR3 protein. The sample has 65,000 to 95,000 distinct CDR3 sequences; less than 8.5% are singletons. Time point indicated: patch test 2, 6 weeks after DPC sensitization. Treatment denoted: therapeutic diphenylcyclopropenone sensitization with weekly scalp DPC. The sample was whole blood, taken in connection with sensitization to the hapten diphenylcyclopropenone (DPC). The origin of the receptors is a woman in her 30s with alopecia areata. Some clones in this sample may be carry-over from other donors' samples.

This clonotype has a count of ten or more. The J gene is TRBJ1-1, the V gene TRBV2, with D unresolved. The CDR3 has 13 amino acids. Trimming pared 8 bases from V and 0 bases from J, leaving 10 bases between. CDR1 and CDR2 (germline): SNHLY, FYNNEI. The CDR3 protein is CASRDGMNTEAFF. The CDR3 bases are TGTGCCAGCCGAGACGGAATGAACACTGAAGCTTTCTTT.

The V gene is TRBV12-3 or TRBV12-4, the J gene TRBJ1-1, with no clear D. The CDR3 is 14 amino acids. V was shortened by 4 bases and J by 4 bases, with 13 bases between the two germline ends. This chain's CDR3 is CASSSDPGSTEAFF. In DNA form, the CDR3 reads TGTGCCAGCAGTTCCGATCCGGGGTCCACTGAAGCTTTCTTT.

This clonotype was counted ten times or more. The chain links TRBV7-9 to TRBJ1-2; D is unresolved. There are 13 residues in the CDR3. Germline CDR1 SEHNR, CDR2 FQNEAQ (reference sequence). Trimming left V 6 bases short and J 3 bases short, with 11 bases between. CDR3 amino acids: CASRAASDYGYTF. Written as DNA, the CDR3 is TGTGCCAGCAGGGCAGCTTCCGACTATGGCTACACCTTC.

CDR3 nucleotides: TGTGCCAGCTCACCAACAACGAACACTGAAGCTTTCTTT. It yields the protein CASSPTTNTEAFF. The chain employs TRBV18 and TRBJ1-1; D gene ambiguous. With 2 bases removed from V and 1 base from J, the gap between germline ends came to 5 bases. Germline values: CDR1 KGHSH, CDR2 LQKENI. There are 13 residues in the CDR3.

This clonotype was counted ten times or more. V is TRBV14 and J is TRBJ2-1; the match to TRBD2 covers 9 bases. Germline assignment: CDR1 SGHDN and CDR2 FVKESK. This CDR3 has 17 residues. Trimming cost V 4 bases and J 4 bases; bases outside gene matches: 11. CDR3 coding DNA: TGTGCCAGCAGCCCGCCGGTAGGTCTAGCGGGGTACAATGAGCAGTTCTTC. Its protein is CASSPPVGLAGYNEQFF. Variable domain in full (rest from reference TRBV14 and TRBJ2-1): EAGVTQFPSHSVIEKGQTVTLRCDPISGHDNLYWYRRVMGKEIKFLLHFVKESKQDESGMPNNRFLAERTGGTYSTLKVQPAELEDSGVYFCASSPPVGLAGYNEQFFGPGTRLTVL.

The rearrangement joins TRBV27 to TRBJ1-2; a possible D gene is TRBD1 (5 bases). Germline V gives CDR1 MNHEY, CDR2 SMNVEV (reference sequence). With 6 bases removed from V and 4 bases from J, the gap between germline ends came to 12 bases. The length of the CDR3 is 13 residues. Here the CDR3 reads CASRAREGYGYTF. Written as DNA, the CDR3 is TGTGCCAGCAGGGCCAGGGAGGGCTATGGCTACACCTTC.

This clonotype was counted ten times or more. This chain uses TRBV12-3 or TRBV12-4 with TRBJ1-2, with a possible D match to TRBD1 (6 bases). The germline V and J ends were trimmed by 7 bases and 0 bases, with 9 bases remaining between them. This CDR3 region has 13 residues. The CDR3 protein is CASKAGANYGYTF. CDR3 in DNA: TGTGCCAGCAAGGCAGGGGCTAACTATGGCTACACCTTC.

In this sample, this clonotype turned up many times. The chain employs TRBV6-5 and TRBJ2-7; 9 bases are shared with TRBD1. V gave up 0 bases and J gave up 2 bases; unmatched junction bases: 8. Germline V gene lookup returns CDR1 MNHEY and CDR2 SVGAGI. This CDR3 comprises 17 residues. CDR3 nucleotide sequence: TGTGCCAGCAGTTACTCGACCCCCTGGGACAGGGCCTACGAGCAGTACTTC. It is translated as CASSYSTPWDRAYEQYF.

This clonotype has more than one count but fewer than ten. V and J are TRBV6-5 and TRBJ1-2, with D possibly being TRBD1 (5 bases). The V and J ends lost 0 bases and 5 bases respectively, with 13 bases between them. The CDR3 is 15 residues long. The germline CDR1 and CDR2 sequences are MNHEY and SVGAGI. The chain's CDR3 is CASSYSMGGAYGYTF. The CDR3 coding sequence is TGTGCCAGCAGTTACTCGATGGGCGGGGCGTATGGCTACACCTTC.

In this sample, this clonotype turned up many times. The V call is TRBV18, the J call TRBJ2-3; 9 positions match TRBD2. The germline V gene has CDR1 KGHSH and CDR2 LQKENI. Germline trimming cut 0 bases from V and 2 bases from J; bases unmatched to any gene: 9. The CDR3 loop spans 18 amino acids. The CDR3 protein is CASSPPVGAGGHTDTQYF. The CDR3 region has the DNA TGTGCCAGCTCACCACCAGTAGGAGCGGGGGGTCACACAGATACGCAGTATTTT.

This clonotype was counted many times. A read error may produce the germline difference seen at one junction end. The chain employs TRBV7-6 and TRBJ1-2, with D perhaps TRBD1 (5 bases). This CDR3 region has 13 residues. The germline gives CDR1 SGHVS, CDR2 FNYEAQ. CDR3 residues: CASSLRIEGTFSF. CDR3 bases: TGTGCCAGCAGCCTACGAATAGAGGGGACCTTTTCCTTC.

Details on this clonotype: A much larger clonotype is one base distant, so this may be a read error. The V gene is TRBV28, the J gene TRBJ2-7, with D perhaps TRBD2 (6 bases). The CDR3 loop spans 13 amino acids. Germline loops: CDR1 MDHEN, CDR2 SYDVKM. The CDR3 nucleotides are TGTGTCAGCAGTTTTCAGGGACTCTACGAGCAGTACTTC. It specifies CVSSFQGLYEQYF.

The V gene is TRBV6-5, the J gene TRBJ2-3; D is unresolved. V lost 0 bases, J lost 2 bases, and 9 bases lay in between. The germline gives CDR1 MNHEY, CDR2 SVGAGI. The CDR3 loop spans 15 amino acids. Here the CDR3 reads CASSYSGRYTDTQYF. The CDR3 coding sequence is TGTGCCAGCAGTTACTCCGGCAGATACACAGATACGCAGTATTTT.

This clonotype was observed at least ten times. CDR3 coding DNA: TGCGCCAGCAGACGATTGAGGTTTATTGACACTGAAGCTTTCTTT. Residues: CASRRLRFIDTEAFF. The chain couples TRBV5-1 to TRBJ1-1; D uncertain. Trimming shortened V by 5 bases and J by 3 bases, and 17 bases separated the two germline ends. Germline CDR1 and CDR2: SGHRS and YFSETQ. This CDR3 has 15 amino acids. The full variable domain, with the rest looked up from reference TRBV5-1 and TRBJ1-1, is KAGVTQTPRYLIKTRGQQVTLSCSPISGHRSVSWYQQTPGQGLQFLFEYFSETQRNKGNFPGRFSGRQFSNSRSEMNVSTLELGDSALYLCASRRLRFIDTEAFFGQGTRLTVV.

This clonotype was counted ten times or more. The V and J genes are TRBV15 and TRBJ2-7, with D unresolved. The CDR3 is 12 amino acids. CDR1 and CDR2 from the germline V gene are LNHNV and YYDKDF (reference sequence). V gave up 0 bases and J gave up 5 bases, with 5 bases separating them. The CDR3 spells CATSRDRNEQYF. As DNA, the CDR3 is TGTGCCACCAGCAGAGATAGGAACGAGCAGTACTTC.

On this clonotype itself: A much larger clone lies one base from this, so it may be a read error. This chain links TRBV7-2 with TRBJ2-7, with 10 bases lining up with TRBD1. CDR1 is SGHTA and CDR2 is FQGNSA in the germline V gene. This CDR3 has 15 amino acids. The CDR3 region has the DNA TGTGTCAGCAGCCCGCCTCCGGGACAGGGGTACGAGCAGTACTTC. Translating gives CVSSPPPGQGYEQYF.

This clonotype showed up just a few times. This sequence joins TRBV2 and TRBJ2-5, with 10 nucleotides matching TRBD2. Germline V gene sequence: CDR1 SNHLY, CDR2 FYNNEI. This CDR3 is built from 16 residues. V dropped 4 bases and J dropped 2; count of bases not matched to a gene: 7. CDR3: CASSVASGGKQETQYF. CDR3 bases: TGTGCCAGCAGTGTGGCTAGCGGGGGCAAACAAGAGACCCAGTACTTC.

This clonotype was counted at least ten times. The gene calls are TRBV18 and TRBJ1-1, with 8 bases fitting TRBD1. From germline, CDR1 is KGHSH and CDR2 LQKENI. The V and J ends lost 0 bases and 5 bases, in that order; junction bases with no gene match: 5. The CDR3 is 15 amino acids. CDR3 loop: CASSPPRQGPTEAFF. The CDR3, as DNA: TGTGCCAGCTCACCACCACGACAGGGGCCGACTGAAGCTTTCTTT.

The table lists this clonotype with many counts. V is TRBV6-5 and J is TRBJ1-6; TRBD1 matches at 10 bases. The CDR3 loop spans 16 amino acids. V lost 6 bases to trimming and J lost 7 bases; unmatched junction nucleotides: 9. Germline assignment: CDR1 MNHEY and CDR2 SVGAGI. The CDR3 sequence is CASSRWDRGGNSPLHF. The CDR3, as DNA: TGTGCCAGCAGCCGATGGGACAGGGGAGGCAATTCACCCCTCCACTTT.

The chain links TRBV2 to TRBJ1-5; TRBD1 aligns across 7 bases. Germline V lookup: CDR1 SNHLY, CDR2 FYNNEI. CDR3 length: 14 residues. Trimming at V came to 6 bases and at J to 6 bases, leaving 8 bases not matched to a gene. In DNA form, the CDR3 reads TGTGCCAGCAGCGGACAGGTTGGCAGTCAGCCCCAGCATTTT. Protein sequence: CASSGQVGSQPQHF.

This clonotype has at least ten counts. The chain couples TRBV7-9 to TRBJ2-7; possibly TRBD1 for D (5 bases). V was shortened by 5 bases and J by 1 base, with 9 bases between the two germline ends. CDR1 and CDR2 (germline): SEHNR, FQNEAQ (reference sequence). There are 13 residues in the CDR3. The DNA of the CDR3 is TGTGCCAGCAGCCCGGACAAGTCCTACGAGCAGTACTTC. Its protein product is CASSPDKSYEQYF.

This clonotype was seen only a few times. J is TRBJ1-6 and V is TRBV5-1; D may be TRBD1 (5 bases). The CDR3 has 14 residues. Trimming took 2 bases from V and 5 from J, leaving 8 bases between them. Germline assignment: CDR1 SGHRS and CDR2 YFSETQ. The CDR3: CASSFGTHNSPLHF. The CDR3 coding sequence is TGCGCCAGCAGCTTCGGGACCCATAATTCACCCCTCCACTTT.

A few counts support this clonotype. The gene calls are TRBV2 and TRBJ1-2; 7 bases map to TRBD1. The V gene end was trimmed by 4 bases and the J gene end by 2 bases; junction bases not matched to a gene: 16. The CDR3 spans 18 residues. Germline-derived CDR1 and CDR2 are SNHLY and FYNNEI. CDR3 region: CASSVLTTGRVGNYGYTF. Here the CDR3 DNA reads TGTGCCAGCAGTGTTTTGACGACAGGGCGAGTGGGCAACTATGGCTACACCTTC.

This clonotype appeared many times. This chain uses TRBV6-1 with TRBJ2-1; the match to TRBD1 covers 7 bases. Per germline, CDR1 MNHNS and CDR2 SASEGT. J lost 8 bases, V lost 8 bases, and 12 bases had no gene match. The CDR3 has 14 residues. The CDR3 DNA reads as TGTGCCAGCTTTTCGACAGGGCGAAAAGATGAGCAGTTCTTC. This codes for CASFSTGRKDEQFF.

This clonotype was seen ten or more times. This chain links TRBV12-3 or TRBV12-4 with TRBJ2-4; D gene unclear. This CDR3 contains 14 residues. The V gene lost 3 bases and the J gene lost 0 bases, with 6 bases spanning the gap. The CDR3 region is CASSFPGAKNIQYF. CDR3 nucleotides: TGTGCCAGCAGTTTTCCCGGAGCCAAAAACATTCAGTACTTC.

Only a few counts were recorded for this clonotype. The chain recombines TRBV6-1 with TRBJ1-2; TRBD1 might be the D (6 bases). The V end lost 2 bases, the J end lost 7 bases, and 11 bases lay between the germline ends. Germline values: CDR1 MNHNS, CDR2 SASEGT. The CDR3 runs 13 residues. CDR3 sequence: CASSENRASGYTF. The CDR3 nucleotides read TGTGCCAGCAGTGAAAACAGGGCGAGTGGCTACACCTTC.

The table lists this clonotype with a few counts. The genes are TRBV30 and TRBJ2-5; weak D call: TRBD1 (6 bases). CDR3 length equals 13 residues. CDR1 and CDR2 from the germline V gene are GTSNPN and SVGIG (reference sequence). V lost 0 bases and J lost 4, with 9 bases in between. Written as DNA, the CDR3 is TGTGCCTGGAGTGTTGTGACAGGAGAGACCCAGTACTTC. As protein: CAWSVVTGETQYF.

This clonotype appeared many times. Here the CDR3 DNA reads TGTGCCAGCACCCTAGCCGGGACAGGGTACTACGAGCAGTACTTC. It is translated as CASTLAGTGYYEQYF. The chain combines TRBV11-2 with TRBJ2-7, with TRBD1 matching over 9 bases. The CDR3 length is 15 residues. The junction had 10 bases not matched to a gene; V was cut back by 7 bases and J by 3 bases. Germline V gene sequence: CDR1 SGHAT, CDR2 FQNNGV.

In its sample, this clonotype was seen many times. This chain links TRBV12-3 or TRBV12-4 with TRBJ1-1; D not certain. The V end was cut by 5 bases, the J end by 8 bases, with 15 bases between. This CDR3 contains 13 residues. CDR3 sequence (DNA): TGTGCCAGCAGTCCTCCTGGACTGGCGGAAGCTTTCTTT. The encoded protein is CASSPPGLAEAFF.

Ten or more counts support this clonotype. The chain uses TRBV3-1 and TRBJ2-3; 9 bases are a match to TRBD2. After removal of 6 bases from V and 6 bases from J, the junction contained 13 bases not matched to a gene. Germline CDR1 reads LGHDT; CDR2 reads YNNKEL (reference sequence). The CDR3 length is 16 residues. The CDR3 DNA follows: TGTGCCAGCAGTCCTTTAGCGGGGGACGCCAAGGATACGCAGTATTTT. It specifies CASSPLAGDAKDTQYF.